These 25 T cell receptor beta chains came from one sample sequenced in a study of post-analysis software for immune sequencing data. General study points: Relative to controls, patients had five TRBV segments at higher frequency, with TRBV5-6, TRBV5-1 and TRBV20-1 among these.

TCR beta cDNA libraries included unique molecular identifiers. MiXCR was run by TCRdb on the PCR reads, yielding one entry per CDR3 protein. The sample holds 350,000 to 500,000 distinct CDR3 sequences, about 39% seen once. Antigens for these TCRs are unknown. Sequencing was performed on blood. Receptors originate from a girl aged 2-9 years with multiple sclerosis.

In regard to this clonotype: Sequence at one end of the junction differs from germline and may be a read error. The chain is built from TRBV15 and TRBJ1-6; D may be TRBD1 (5 bases). CDR1 and CDR2 from the germline V gene are LNHNV and YYDKDF (reference sequence). The CDR3 totals 14 residues. The CDR3 region is CATSRVRGSSPLYF. The CDR3 DNA reads as TGTGCCACCAGCAGAGTAAGGGGAAGTTCACCCCTCTACTTT.

There are a few counts of this clonotype. The J gene is TRBJ2-5, the V gene TRBV20-1; 10 bases agree with TRBD2. Germline-derived CDR1 and CDR2 are DFQATT and SNEGSKA (reference sequence). The CDR3 length is 13 residues. Germline trimming cut 5 bases from V and 11 bases from J; bases unmatched to any gene: 11. CDR3 sequence: CSALLGTSGTQYF. DNA for the CDR3: TGCAGTGCTCTTCTCGGTACTAGCGGGACGCAGTACTTC.

The genes are TRBV6-5 and TRBJ2-1; no firm D call. V was trimmed by 0 bases and J by 2 bases, leaving 11 bases between them. This CDR3 comprises 16 residues. Germline values: CDR1 MNHEY, CDR2 SVGAGI. The CDR3, as DNA: TGTGCCAGCAGTTACTCGATTAGCCCGGCCTACAATGAGCAGTTCTTC. Translating gives CASSYSISPAYNEQFF.

In this sample, this clonotype turned up a few times. The genes are TRBV20-1 and TRBJ2-3; D is possibly TRBD2 (5 bases). V lost 6 bases, J lost 0 bases, and 16 bases lay in between. This CDR3 is built from 15 residues. Germline V lookup: CDR1 DFQATT, CDR2 SNEGSKA (reference sequence). CDR3 region: CSAPNVATSTDTQYF. The CDR3 DNA sequence: TGCAGTGCCCCCAACGTAGCGACAAGCACAGATACGCAGTATTTT.

Only one count was recorded for this clonotype. The chain joins TRBV27 to TRBJ1-4, with D possibly being TRBD1 (6 bases). CDR1 MNHEY and CDR2 SMNVEV come from the germline V gene (reference sequence). Trimming pared 5 bases from V and 5 bases from J, leaving 9 bases between. The CDR3 totals 13 residues. The CDR3 sequence: CASSPDRNEKLFF. CDR3 coding DNA: TGTGCCAGCAGTCCGGACAGAAATGAAAAACTGTTTTTT.

The V and J genes are TRBV6-2 or TRBV6-3 and TRBJ1-1, with 9 bases that match TRBD1. With 5 bases clipped from V and 5 bases from J, the junction kept 6 bases outside the gene matches. The CDR3 has 14 amino acids. Germline CDR1 and CDR2: MNHEY and SVGEGT. CDR3 in DNA: TGTGCCAGCAGTGGGGACAGGGTAAGGACTGAAGCTTTCTTT. It translates to CASSGDRVRTEAFF.

V usage is TRBV10-3 and J usage is TRBJ1-4; 7 bases fit TRBD1. Trimming cost V 6 bases and J 1 base; bases outside gene matches: 2. This CDR3 has 14 amino acids. Germline assignment: CDR1 ENHRY and CDR2 SYGVKD. The CDR3, as DNA: TGTGCCATCAGCCCAGGGGGAACTAATGAAAAACTGTTTTTT. It specifies CAISPGGTNEKLFF.

This clonotype was seen repeatedly, ten times or more. CDR3 region: CASSSGAGQGSYEQYF. The CDR3 DNA reads TGTGCCAGCAGCTCAGGAGCGGGACAGGGATCCTACGAGCAGTACTTC. V is TRBV7-2 and J is TRBJ2-7, with 9 bases aligning to TRBD1. The CDR3 has 16 amino acids. In germline, CDR1 is SGHTA, CDR2 FQGNSA. V shed 4 bases, J shed 1 base, and the junction held 8 bases outside the gene matches.

This clonotype has a count of ten or more. V usage is TRBV7-6 and J usage is TRBJ2-7; no definite D call. Trimming removed 1 base from V and 3 bases from J, with 10 bases in between. Per germline, CDR1 SGHVS and CDR2 FNYEAQ. The CDR3 length is 14 residues. The CDR3 DNA follows: TGTGCCAGCAGCTTAGGTGAAGACCTCTACGAGCAGTACTTC. It yields the protein CASSLGEDLYEQYF.

The chain is built from TRBV7-2 and TRBJ2-7, with D possibly matching TRBD1 (5 bases). From germline, CDR1 is SGHTA and CDR2 FQGNSA. The CDR3 is made up of 14 amino acids. Trimming took off 4 bases at V and 2 bases at J, with 12 bases between the two ends. CDR3 amino acids: CASSYDRSTYEQYF. The CDR3 DNA is TGTGCCAGCAGCTATGACAGATCGACCTACGAGCAGTACTTC.

The chain employs TRBV2 and TRBJ2-5; D is unclear. The CDR3 has 14 residues. CDR1 and CDR2 (germline): SNHLY, FYNNEI. Trimming pared 2 bases from V and 5 bases from J, leaving 12 bases between. Here the CDR3 reads CASSENGPLETQYF. CDR3 nucleotide sequence: TGTGCCAGCAGTGAAAATGGACCTCTGGAGACCCAGTACTTC.

This clonotype was recorded a few times. The chain joins TRBV7-2 to TRBJ2-1; 9 bases align to TRBD2. The junction had 9 bases not matched to a gene; V was cut back by 5 bases and J by 4 bases. The CDR3 consists of 16 residues. Per germline, CDR1 SGHTA and CDR2 FQGNSA. Here the CDR3 DNA reads TGTGCCAGCAGCATCTCTGGGCGGGAGGGTTACAATGAGCAGTTCTTC. This encodes CASSISGREGYNEQFF.

A single count supports this clonotype. This chain links TRBV9 with TRBJ2-1; 8 nucleotides align to TRBD2. V lost 0 bases to trimming and J lost 7 bases; unmatched junction nucleotides: 9. CDR1 and CDR2 from the germline V gene are SGDLS and YYNGEE. CDR3 length: 16 amino acids. This CDR3 is CASSVAPGGHQNEQFF. CDR3 DNA sequence: TGTGCCAGCAGCGTAGCGCCGGGGGGGCATCAAAATGAGCAGTTCTTC.

The CDR3: CAIRGSSGSSIWDEQFF. CDR3 DNA sequence: TGTGCCATCAGGGGGTCTAGCGGGAGTAGCATTTGGGATGAGCAGTTCTTC. The rearrangement uses TRBV10-3 and TRBJ2-1, with 10 bases lining up with TRBD2. The CDR3 extends over 17 amino acids. V gave up 6 bases and J gave up 8 bases; unmatched junction bases: 16. Per germline, CDR1 ENHRY and CDR2 SYGVKD.

This clonotype was counted only a few times. The chain joins TRBV7-6 to TRBJ2-1, with no clear D. The V end was cut by 4 bases, the J end by 7 bases, with 11 bases between. There are 13 residues in the CDR3. The V gene's germline CDR1 is SGHVS and CDR2 FNYEAQ. CDR3 sequence reads: CASSSLSGNEQFF. CDR3 coding DNA: TGTGCCAGCAGCTCCTTGTCAGGAAATGAGCAGTTCTTC.

The chain links TRBV18 to TRBJ1-2; D not certain. CDR1 is KGHSH and CDR2 is LQKENI in the germline V gene. CDR3 length equals 15 residues. With 3 bases removed from V and 4 bases from J, the gap between germline ends came to 15 bases. The CDR3 spells CASSPFKETGYGYTF. The DNA for the CDR3 is TGTGCCAGCTCACCGTTCAAAGAGACGGGCTATGGCTACACCTTC.

In its sample, this clonotype was seen once. The chain employs TRBV4-1 and TRBJ1-5; no clear D. CDR3 length equals 13 residues. Germline V gives CDR1 MGHRA, CDR2 YSYEKL. The V end was cut by 2 bases, the J end by 1 base, with 3 bases between. The CDR3: CASSQHSNQPQHF. The CDR3 DNA is TGCGCCAGCAGCCAACACAGCAATCAGCCCCAGCATTTT.

This chain uses TRBV29-1 with TRBJ1-3, with 9 bases matching TRBD1. The ends lost 4 bases at V and 2 bases at J; junction bases unmatched: 0. Germline V gene sequence: CDR1 SQVTM, CDR2 ANQGSEA. This CDR3 has 13 amino acids. CDR3 amino acids: CSVGDRAGNTIYF. The CDR3 DNA reads as TGCAGCGTTGGGGACAGGGCTGGAAACACCATATATTTT.

This clonotype was seen a handful of times. The chain employs TRBV27 and TRBJ1-5; 10 bases fit TRBD1. The CDR3 runs 16 residues. CDR1 is MNHEY, CDR2 SMNVEV, per germline (reference sequence). V was pared by 8 bases and J by 1 base, with 8 bases of the junction left unmatched. The CDR3 protein is CASLDRGRGSNQPQHF. CDR3 DNA: TGTGCCAGCCTCGACAGGGGGCGGGGAAGCAATCAGCCCCAGCATTTT.

This rearrangement joins TRBV2 to TRBJ2-2, with D unresolved. V gave up 4 bases and J gave up 1 base, with 7 bases separating them. In germline, CDR1 is SNHLY, CDR2 FYNNEI. The CDR3 is 14 amino acids. The CDR3 loop reads CASSGWQNTGELFF. In DNA, the CDR3 is TGTGCCAGCAGTGGGTGGCAGAACACCGGGGAGCTGTTTTTT.

This clonotype has a handful of counts. The chain joins TRBV12-3 or TRBV12-4 to TRBJ2-3; 7 nucleotides match TRBD2. The CDR3 is 13 amino acids. Trimming cost V 7 bases and J 0 bases; bases outside gene matches: 1. The CDR3 region has the DNA TGTGCCAGCACTAGCGGTAGCACAGATACGCAGTATTTT. Protein sequence: CASTSGSTDTQYF.

This clonotype was seen only a few times. This chain links TRBV4-3 with TRBJ2-1; D may be TRBD1 (6 bases). Germline V gives CDR1 LGHNA, CDR2 YSLEER. The CDR3 is made up of 16 amino acids. V lost 2 bases and J 7 bases, leaving 18 bases between the germline ends. CDR3 amino acids: CASSQLVRGARNEQFF. CDR3 sequence (DNA): TGCGCCAGCAGCCAATTGGTCAGGGGCGCCCGTAATGAGCAGTTCTTC.

This clonotype was seen only a few times. The genes are TRBV7-2 and TRBJ1-1; 7 bases fit TRBD1. The germline gives CDR1 SGHTA, CDR2 FQGNSA. This CDR3 contains 14 residues. V trimming: 9 bases; J trimming: 6 bases; junction bases outside the gene matches: 13. This CDR3 is CASSPTEGAAEAFF. As DNA, the CDR3 is TGTGCCAGTAGCCCAACCGAGGGGGCTGCTGAAGCTTTCTTT.

Turning to this clonotype: Germline and junction disagree at one end, which may indicate a read error. The V gene is TRBV15, the J gene TRBJ1-2; D remains unclear. Germline V CDR1 and CDR2: LNHNV, YYDKDF (reference sequence). The CDR3 is 12 amino acids. CDR3 residues: CATNRGLDSYTF. CDR3 DNA: TGTGCCACCAACAGAGGGCTAGATTCCTACACCTTC.

The CDR3 here is CASTLLAGVRDTQYF. The CDR3 region has the DNA TGTGCCAGCACATTACTAGCGGGAGTAAGAGATACGCAGTATTTT. The chain combines TRBV27 with TRBJ2-3; the match to TRBD2 covers 11 bases. The CDR3 sequence is 15 residues long. Germline V gene data show CDR1 as MNHEY and CDR2 as SMNVEV (reference sequence). V shed 7 bases, J shed 5 bases, and the junction held 8 bases outside the gene matches.